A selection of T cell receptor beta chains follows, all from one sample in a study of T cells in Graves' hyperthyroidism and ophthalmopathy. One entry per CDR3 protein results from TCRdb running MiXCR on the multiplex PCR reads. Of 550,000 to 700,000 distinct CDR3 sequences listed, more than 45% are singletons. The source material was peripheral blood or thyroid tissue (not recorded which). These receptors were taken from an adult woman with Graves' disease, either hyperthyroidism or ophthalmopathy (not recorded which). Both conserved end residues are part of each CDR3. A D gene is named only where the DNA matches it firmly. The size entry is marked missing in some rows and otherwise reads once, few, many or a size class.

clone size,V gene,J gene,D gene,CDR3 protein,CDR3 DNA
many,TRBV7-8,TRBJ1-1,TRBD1,CASSFGTGGTEAFF,TGTGCCAGCAGCTTCGGGACAGGGGGGACTGAAGCTTTCTTT
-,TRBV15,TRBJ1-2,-,CATSRAGGVDTYYGYTF,TGTGCCACCAGCAGAGCCGGGGGTGTGGACACTTACTATGGCTACACCTTC
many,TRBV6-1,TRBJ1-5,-,CASSALRRQYSNQPQHF,TGTGCCAGCAGTGCCTTGCGCCGCCAATATAGCAATCAGCCCCAGCATTTT
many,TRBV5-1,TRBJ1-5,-,CASSLRPGPLGNQPQHF,TGCGCCAGCAGCTTGCGGCCAGGGCCTTTGGGCAATCAGCCCCAGCATTTT
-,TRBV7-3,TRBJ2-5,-,CASSLSYPRGLQETQYF,TGTGCCAGCAGCTTAAGTTATCCGCGGGGGCTACAAGAGACCCAGTACTTC
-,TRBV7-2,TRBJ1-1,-,CASSLRQTVAFF,TGTGCCAGCAGCTTAAGGCAGACAGTAGCTTTCTTT
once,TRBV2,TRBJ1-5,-,CASLGGNQPQHF,TGTGCCAGCTTGGGAGGAAATCAGCCCCAGCATTTT
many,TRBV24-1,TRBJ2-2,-,CATSGGGSTGELFF,TGTGCCACCAGTGGAGGAGGTAGCACCGGGGAGCTGTTTTTT
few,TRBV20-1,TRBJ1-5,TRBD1,CSATPGQNINQPQHF,TGCAGTGCTACTCCGGGACAGAACATAAATCAGCCCCAGCATTTT
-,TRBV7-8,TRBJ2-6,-,CASRPSRGYSGANVLTF,TGTGCCAGCAGGCCCAGTAGGGGGTACTCTGGGGCCAACGTCCTGACTTTC
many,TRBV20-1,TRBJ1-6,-,CSARSGIENSPLHF,TGCAGTGCTAGATCGGGTATAGAGAATTCACCCCTCCACTTT
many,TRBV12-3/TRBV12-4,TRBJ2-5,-,CASSLARMGRYFGETQYF,TGTGCCAGCAGTTTAGCGCGGATGGGCAGGTATTTCGGAGAGACCCAGTACTTC
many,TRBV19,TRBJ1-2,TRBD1,CASSIAGTGGTYGYTF,TGTGCCAGTAGCATCGCCGGGACAGGGGGCACCTATGGCTACACCTTC
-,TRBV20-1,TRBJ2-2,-,CSARGSGELFF,TGCAGTGCTAGAGGTAGCGGGGAGCTGTTTTTT
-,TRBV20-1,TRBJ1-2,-,CSAREQVEGYTF,TGCAGTGCTAGAGAACAGGTGGAAGGCTACACCTTC
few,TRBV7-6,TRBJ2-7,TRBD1,CASSSYRGYEQYF,TGTGCCAGCAGCTCCTACAGGGGCTACGAGCAGTACTTC
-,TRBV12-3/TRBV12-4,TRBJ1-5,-,CASRSWGGEGNQPQHF,TGTGCCAGCCGTTCCTGGGGGGGCGAAGGCAATCAGCCCCAGCATTTT
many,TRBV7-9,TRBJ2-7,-,CASSRGGSEVYEQYF,TGTGCCAGCAGCCGGGGCGGCTCAGAAGTCTACGAGCAGTACTTC
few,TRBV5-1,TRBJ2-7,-,CASSLAARQEYF,TGCGCCAGCAGCTTGGCCGCGAGACAGGAGTACTTC
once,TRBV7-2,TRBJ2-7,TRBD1,CASSLDRGSEQYF,TGTGCCAGCAGCTTAGACAGGGGGAGCGAGCAGTACTTC
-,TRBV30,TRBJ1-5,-,CAWSVRVTTNQPQHF,TGTGCCTGGAGTGTACGGGTGACAACAAATCAGCCCCAGCATTTT
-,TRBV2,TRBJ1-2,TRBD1,CASRKGQAGHGYTF,TGTGCCAGCAGGAAGGGACAGGCTGGCCATGGCTACACCTTC